This TCR beta chain came from a study of regulatory T cells in long-lasting Graves disease. Germline V CDR1 and CDR2: LGHDT, YNNKEL (reference sequence). This CDR3 has 13 amino acids. Trimming pared 3 bases from V and 5 bases from J, leaving 7 bases between. This clonotype was observed many times. Documented time point: newly diagnosed GD, antithyroid drugs for less than 3 months. PBMC-derived RNA was used for the TCR library. According to the study, TCR beta libraries were built with iRepertoire HTBI primers and CDR3-region Arm-PCR. TCRdb ran MiXCR on the multiplex PCR reads and lists one entry per CDR3 protein. Among 520,000 or so distinct CDR3 sequences listed, 12% were seen once. The sample was also linked to a second study, of T cells in Graves' hyperthyroidism and ophthalmopathy. From that study: The TCR CDR3 was amplified in a first-round RT-PCR using the HTBI primer set.

The chain uses TRBV3-1 and TRBJ2-2; D is uncertain. The receptor's source is a woman in her thirties with Graves disease. This sample comprised peripheral blood mononuclear cells (PBMCs), obtained at new diagnosis, from a patient treated with antithyroid drugs. The CDR3: CASSHRRTGELFF. The CDR3 nucleotides read TGTGCCAGCAGCCACCGACGGACCGGGGAGCTGTTTTTT.